This TCR beta chain is drawn from a study of OX40 agonist ivuxolimab in advanced cancers. Study at large: Those enrolled were 70% to 85% male, with a mean age of roughly 60 years and ages from roughly 20 to 85. Partial responses occurred in Three dose-escalation patients, one with hepatocellular carcinoma and two with cutaneous melanoma. Whole-study results and caveats: Averaged across samples, CD8+ T cells carried more expanded clones than CD4+ did.

Comments on this clone: The target antigen is unknown.

Here immunoSEQ multiplex PCR was the method, and the copy in TCRdb shows in-frame clones only, minus some. The data hold about 99,000 clones, with 90% to 95% observed a single time. Germline values: CDR1 MNHEY, CDR2 SMNVEV (reference sequence). With 2 bases clipped from V and 5 bases from J, the junction kept 8 bases outside the gene matches. CDR3 length: 15 residues. The rearrangement joins TRBV27 to TRBJ2-5, with 7 bases matching TRBD1. Sequencing was performed on CD4+ or CD8+ T cells sorted from blood, taken in a trial of the OX40 agonist ivuxolimab. The clonotype was recovered from an adult with an advanced solid tumor such as melanoma, head and neck, liver or kidney cancer. The CDR3 loop reads CASSLSRGRSETQYF. As DNA, the CDR3 is TGTGCCAGCAGTTTAAGTAGGGGGCGCTCTGAGACCCAGTACTTC.